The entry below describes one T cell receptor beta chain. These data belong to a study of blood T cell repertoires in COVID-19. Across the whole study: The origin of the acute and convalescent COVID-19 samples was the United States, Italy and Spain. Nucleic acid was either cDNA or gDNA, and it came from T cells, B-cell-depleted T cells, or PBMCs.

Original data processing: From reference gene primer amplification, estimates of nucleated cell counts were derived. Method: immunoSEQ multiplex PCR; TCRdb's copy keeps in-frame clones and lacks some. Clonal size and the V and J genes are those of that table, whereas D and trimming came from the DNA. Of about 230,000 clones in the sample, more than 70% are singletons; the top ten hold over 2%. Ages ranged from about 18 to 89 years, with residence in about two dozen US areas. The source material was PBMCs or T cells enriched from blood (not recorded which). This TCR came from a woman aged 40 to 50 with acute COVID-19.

CDR3 in amino acids: CSAPRAGELFF. CDR3 nucleotide sequence: TGCAGTGCCCCGAGGGCCGGGGAGCTGTTTTTT. This rearrangement joins TRBV20-1 to TRBJ2-2; tentative D call: TRBD2 (5 bases). The CDR3 loop spans 11 amino acids. V lost 6 bases and J 6 bases, leaving 8 bases between the germline ends. Germline V lookup: CDR1 DFQATT, CDR2 SNEGSKA (reference sequence).